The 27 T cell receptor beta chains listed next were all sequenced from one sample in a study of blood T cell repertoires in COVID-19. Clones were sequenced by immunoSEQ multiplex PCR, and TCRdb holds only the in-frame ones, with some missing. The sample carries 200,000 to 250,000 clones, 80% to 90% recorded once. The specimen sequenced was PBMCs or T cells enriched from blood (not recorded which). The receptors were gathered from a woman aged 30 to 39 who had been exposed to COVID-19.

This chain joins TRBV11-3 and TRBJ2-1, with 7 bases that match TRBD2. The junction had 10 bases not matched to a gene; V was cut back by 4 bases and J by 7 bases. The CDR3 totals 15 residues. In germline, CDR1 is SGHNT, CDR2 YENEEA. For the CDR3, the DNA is TGTGCCAGCAGCTCGCGAGCGGGGCTGGAAAATGAGCAGTTCTTC. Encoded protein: CASSSRAGLENEQFF.

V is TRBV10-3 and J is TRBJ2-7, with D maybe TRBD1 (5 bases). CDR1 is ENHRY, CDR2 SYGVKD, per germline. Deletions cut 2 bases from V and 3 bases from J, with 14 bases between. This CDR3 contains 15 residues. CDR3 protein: CAISEPTGPLYEQYF. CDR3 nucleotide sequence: TGTGCCATCAGTGAGCCTACAGGACCACTCTACGAGCAGTACTTC.

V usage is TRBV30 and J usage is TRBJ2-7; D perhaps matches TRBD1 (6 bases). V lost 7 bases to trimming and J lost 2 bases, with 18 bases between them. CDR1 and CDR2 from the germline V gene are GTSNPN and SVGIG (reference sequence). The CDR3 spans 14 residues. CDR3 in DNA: TGTGCCTTTGAACCCCCGACAGGACCCTACGAGCAGTACTTC. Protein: CAFEPPTGPYEQYF.

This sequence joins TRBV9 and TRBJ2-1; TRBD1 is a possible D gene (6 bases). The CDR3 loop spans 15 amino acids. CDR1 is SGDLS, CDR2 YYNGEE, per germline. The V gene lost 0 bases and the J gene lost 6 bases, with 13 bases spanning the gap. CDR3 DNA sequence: TGTGCCAGCAGCGTAGTCGGGCCAGGGGTCAATGAGCAGTTCTTC. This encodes CASSVVGPGVNEQFF.

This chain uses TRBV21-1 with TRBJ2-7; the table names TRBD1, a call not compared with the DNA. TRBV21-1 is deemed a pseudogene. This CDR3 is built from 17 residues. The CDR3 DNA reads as TGTGCCAGCAGCAAAGGCCTGGACAGGACCAACTCCTACGAGCAGTACTTC. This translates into CASSKGLDRTNSYEQYF.

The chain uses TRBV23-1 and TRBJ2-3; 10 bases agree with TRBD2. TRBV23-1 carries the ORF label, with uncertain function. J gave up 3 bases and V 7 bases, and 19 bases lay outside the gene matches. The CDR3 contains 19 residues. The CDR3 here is CASTGRGSGRSLTTDTQYF. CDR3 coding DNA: TGCGCCAGCACCGGCAGGGGTAGCGGGAGGAGTTTAACGACAGATACGCAGTATTTT.

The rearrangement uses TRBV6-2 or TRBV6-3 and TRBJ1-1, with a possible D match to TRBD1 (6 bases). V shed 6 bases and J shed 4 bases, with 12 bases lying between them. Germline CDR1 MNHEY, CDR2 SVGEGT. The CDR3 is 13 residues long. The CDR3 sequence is CASSRGGFTEAFF. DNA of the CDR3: TGTGCCAGCAGCCGAGGGGGTTTCACTGAAGCTTTCTTT.

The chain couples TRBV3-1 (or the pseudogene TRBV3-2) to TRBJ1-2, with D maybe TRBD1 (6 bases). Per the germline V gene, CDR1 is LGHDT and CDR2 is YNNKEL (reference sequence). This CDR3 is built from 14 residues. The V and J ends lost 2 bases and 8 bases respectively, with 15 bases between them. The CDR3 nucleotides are TGTGCCAGCAGCCAACGGCTGGGGGCAGTAGGCTACACCTTC. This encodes CASSQRLGAVGYTF.

CDR3 sequence reads: CAISEQFTYEQYF. The CDR3 DNA reads TGTGCCATCAGTGAGCAGTTTACCTACGAGCAGTACTTC. The V call is TRBV10-3, the J call TRBJ2-7, with D uncertain. CDR3 length equals 13 residues. The V gene's germline CDR1 is ENHRY and CDR2 SYGVKD. The V end was cut by 2 bases, the J end by 2 bases, with 7 bases between.

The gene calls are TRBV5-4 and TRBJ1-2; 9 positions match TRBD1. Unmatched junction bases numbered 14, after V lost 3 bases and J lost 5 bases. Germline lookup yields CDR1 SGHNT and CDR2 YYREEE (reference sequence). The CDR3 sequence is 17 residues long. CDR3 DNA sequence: TGTGCCAGCAGCTCCTTTAACAGGGGGCAGGTTGGGTATGGCTACACCTTC. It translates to CASSSFNRGQVGYGYTF.

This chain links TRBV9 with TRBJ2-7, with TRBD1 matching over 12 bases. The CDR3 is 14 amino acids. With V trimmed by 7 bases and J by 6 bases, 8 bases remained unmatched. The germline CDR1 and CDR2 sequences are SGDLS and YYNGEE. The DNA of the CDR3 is TGTGCCAGCGATACGGGACAGGGGGCGTTCGAGCAGTACTTC. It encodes CASDTGQGAFEQYF.

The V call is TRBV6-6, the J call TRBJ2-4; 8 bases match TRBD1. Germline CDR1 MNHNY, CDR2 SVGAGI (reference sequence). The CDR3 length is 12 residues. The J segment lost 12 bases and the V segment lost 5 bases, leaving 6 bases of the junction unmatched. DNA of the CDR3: TGTGCCAGCAGTCCGCAGGGGGCGAATCAGTACTTC. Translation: CASSPQGANQYF.

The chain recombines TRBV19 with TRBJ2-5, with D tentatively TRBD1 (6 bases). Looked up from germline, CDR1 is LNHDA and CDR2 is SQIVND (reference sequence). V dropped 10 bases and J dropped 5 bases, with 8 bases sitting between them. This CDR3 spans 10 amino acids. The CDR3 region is CAKRGETQYF. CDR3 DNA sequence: TGTGCCAAAAGGGGGGAGACCCAGTACTTC.

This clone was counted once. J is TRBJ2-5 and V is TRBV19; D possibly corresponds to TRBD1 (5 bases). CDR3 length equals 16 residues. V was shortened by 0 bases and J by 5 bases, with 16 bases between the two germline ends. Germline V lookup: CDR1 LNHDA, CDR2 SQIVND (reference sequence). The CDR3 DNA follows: TGTGCCAGTAGTATAGATACGACAGCCCCTGGGGAGACCCAGTACTTC. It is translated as CASSIDTTAPGETQYF.

The CDR3 reads CASSPFADTQYF. CDR3 sequence (DNA): TGTGCCAGCTCACCCTTTGCAGATACGCAGTATTTT. The chain employs TRBV18 and TRBJ2-3; D is uncertain. The CDR3 extends over 12 amino acids. Trimming removed 3 bases from V and 4 bases from J, with 5 bases in between. The germline V gene has CDR1 KGHSH and CDR2 LQKENI.

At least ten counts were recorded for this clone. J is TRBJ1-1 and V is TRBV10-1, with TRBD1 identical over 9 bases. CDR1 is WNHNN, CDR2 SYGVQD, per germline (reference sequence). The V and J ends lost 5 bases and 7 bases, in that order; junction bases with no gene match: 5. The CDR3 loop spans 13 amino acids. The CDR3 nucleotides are TGCGCCAGCAGTAAAACAGGGGGCCTTGAAGCTTTCTTT. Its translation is CASSKTGGLEAFF.

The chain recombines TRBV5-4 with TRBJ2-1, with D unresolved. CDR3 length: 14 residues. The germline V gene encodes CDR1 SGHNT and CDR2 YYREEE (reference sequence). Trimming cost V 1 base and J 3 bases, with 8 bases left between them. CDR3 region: CASSLRLHYNEQFF. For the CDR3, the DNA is TGTGCCAGCAGCTTGCGACTTCACTACAATGAGCAGTTCTTC.

The CDR3 DNA is TGCGCCAGCAGCTTGGAAGGGGCCCTAACTAATGAAAAACTGTTTTTT. Amino acid sequence: CASSLEGALTNEKLFF. The chain recombines TRBV5-1 with TRBJ1-4; D perhaps matches TRBD1 (5 bases). The ends were cut back, 0 bases at V and 1 base at J, with 10 bases in the middle. From germline, CDR1 is SGHRS and CDR2 YFSETQ. This CDR3 contains 16 residues.

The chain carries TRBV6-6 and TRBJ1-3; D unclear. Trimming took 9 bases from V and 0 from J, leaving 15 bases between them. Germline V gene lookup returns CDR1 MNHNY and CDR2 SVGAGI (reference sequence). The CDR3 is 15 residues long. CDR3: CASRPWQDSGNTIYF. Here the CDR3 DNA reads TGTGCCAGTCGCCCTTGGCAGGACTCTGGAAACACCATATATTTT.

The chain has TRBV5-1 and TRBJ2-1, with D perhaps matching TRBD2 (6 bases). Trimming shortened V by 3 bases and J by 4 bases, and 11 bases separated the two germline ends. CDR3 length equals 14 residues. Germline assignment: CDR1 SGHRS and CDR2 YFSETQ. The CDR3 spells CASSYAGNYNEQFF. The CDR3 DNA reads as TGCGCCAGCAGCTACGCGGGGAATTACAATGAGCAGTTCTTC. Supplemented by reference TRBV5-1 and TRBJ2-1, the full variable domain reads KAGVTQTPRYLIKTRGQQVTLSCSPISGHRSVSWYQQTPGQGLQFLFEYFSETQRNKGNFPGRFSGRQFSNSRSEMNVSTLELGDSALYLCASSYAGNYNEQFFGPGTRLTVL.

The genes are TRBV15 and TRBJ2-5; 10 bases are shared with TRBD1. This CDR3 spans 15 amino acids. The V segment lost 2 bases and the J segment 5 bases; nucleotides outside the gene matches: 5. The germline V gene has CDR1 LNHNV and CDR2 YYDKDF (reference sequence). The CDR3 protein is CATSRPTDRGETQYF. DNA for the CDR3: TGTGCCACCAGCAGACCCACGGACAGGGGGGAGACCCAGTACTTC.

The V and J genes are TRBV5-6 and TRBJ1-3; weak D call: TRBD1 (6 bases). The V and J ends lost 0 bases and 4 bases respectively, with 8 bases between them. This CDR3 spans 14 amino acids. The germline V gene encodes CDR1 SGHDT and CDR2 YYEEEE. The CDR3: CASSLGTVGNTIYF. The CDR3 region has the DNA TGTGCCAGCAGCTTGGGGACAGTCGGAAACACCATATATTTT.

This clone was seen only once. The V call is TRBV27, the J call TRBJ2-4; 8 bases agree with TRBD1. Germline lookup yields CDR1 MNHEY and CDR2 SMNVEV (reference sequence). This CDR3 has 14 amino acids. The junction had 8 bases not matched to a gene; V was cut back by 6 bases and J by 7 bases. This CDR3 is CASSFLDRANIQYF. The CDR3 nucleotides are TGTGCCAGCAGCTTCTTGGACAGGGCCAACATTCAGTACTTC.

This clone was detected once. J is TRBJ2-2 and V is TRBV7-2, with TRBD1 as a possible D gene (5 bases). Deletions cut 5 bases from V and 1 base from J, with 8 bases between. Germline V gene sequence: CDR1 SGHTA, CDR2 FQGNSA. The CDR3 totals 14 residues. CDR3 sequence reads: CASSVTGNTGELFF. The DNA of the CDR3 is TGTGCCAGCAGCGTAACAGGGAACACCGGGGAGCTGTTTTTT.

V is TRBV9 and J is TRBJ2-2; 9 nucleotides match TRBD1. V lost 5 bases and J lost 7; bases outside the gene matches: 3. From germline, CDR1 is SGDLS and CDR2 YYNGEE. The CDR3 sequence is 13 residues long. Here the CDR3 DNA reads TGTGCCAGCAGTCGACAGGGGGTCGGGGAGCTGTTTTTT. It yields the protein CASSRQGVGELFF.

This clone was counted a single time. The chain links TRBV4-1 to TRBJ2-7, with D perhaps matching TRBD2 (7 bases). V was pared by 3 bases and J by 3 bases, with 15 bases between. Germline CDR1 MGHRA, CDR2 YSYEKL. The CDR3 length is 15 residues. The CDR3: CASSQSRGAYYEQYF. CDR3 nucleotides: TGCGCCAGCAGCCAGTCCCGGGGGGCATACTACGAGCAGTACTTC.

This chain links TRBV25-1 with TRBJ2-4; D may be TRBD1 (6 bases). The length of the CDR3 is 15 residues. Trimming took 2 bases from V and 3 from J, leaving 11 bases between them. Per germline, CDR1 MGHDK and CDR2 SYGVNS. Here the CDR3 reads CASSEAGDGKNIQYF. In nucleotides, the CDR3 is TGTGCCAGCAGTGAAGCAGGGGACGGCAAAAACATTCAGTACTTC.